Below are 7 T cell receptor beta chains sequenced from a single sample in a study of blood T cell repertoires in COVID-19. The data were produced by immunoSEQ multiplex PCR, yet TCRdb's version contains in-frame clones alone and is incomplete. The sample includes 200,000 to 250,000 clones, about nine tenths of them seen just once. The sequencing input was PBMCs or T cells enriched from blood (not recorded which). Receptor source: a man younger than 35 with acute COVID-19.

V and J are TRBV6-5 and TRBJ1-2; 10 bases are a match to TRBD1. The V gene end was trimmed by 1 base and the J gene end by 6 bases; junction bases not matched to a gene: 8. This CDR3 region has 16 residues. Germline CDR1 and CDR2: MNHEY and SVGAGI. CDR3 residues: CASSYLHLTGGDGYTF. The CDR3 region has the DNA TGTGCCAGCAGTTACTTACACCTGACAGGGGGCGATGGCTACACCTTC.

The chain couples TRBV19 to TRBJ2-7; D gene unclear. This CDR3 spans 13 amino acids. CDR1 is LNHDA, CDR2 SQIVND, per germline (reference sequence). V lost 3 bases, J lost 0 bases, and 6 bases lay in between. The CDR3 nucleotides read TGTGCCAGTAGTATGAAGAGCTCCTACGAGCAGTACTTC. Its protein is CASSMKSSYEQYF.

V usage is TRBV7-6 and J usage is TRBJ2-5; no clear D. Trimming left V 2 bases short and J 0 bases short, with 10 bases between. Germline assignment: CDR1 SGHVS and CDR2 FNYEAQ. CDR3 length equals 15 residues. DNA for the CDR3: TGTGCCAGCAGCTTACTGCGTACCTACCAAGAGACCCAGTACTTC. Its translation is CASSLLRTYQETQYF.

Of note for this clone: The junction shows a germline mismatch at one end, possibly a read error. This chain connects TRBV30 to TRBJ2-7; the D gene is possibly TRBD1 (5 bases). This CDR3 is 16 amino acids long. The germline V gene encodes CDR1 GTSNPN and CDR2 SVGIG (reference sequence). The CDR3 loop reads CAWKSPAARGSFEQYF. The CDR3 DNA reads as TGTGCCTGGAAATCCCCCGCGGCAAGGGGTTCCTTCGAGCAGTACTTC.

This clone appeared a few times. This chain connects TRBV19 to TRBJ1-1, with 7 nucleotides matching TRBD1. V was pared by 3 bases and J by 3 bases, with 4 bases of the junction left unmatched. The CDR3 runs to 14 residues. CDR1 LNHDA and CDR2 SQIVND come from the germline V gene (reference sequence). Written as DNA, the CDR3 is TGTGCCAGTAGTATTAGGGGGCAGGACACTGAAGCTTTCTTT. It translates to CASSIRGQDTEAFF.

This sequence joins TRBV10-3 and TRBJ1-1; D might be TRBD1 (5 bases). Germline V gene data show CDR1 as ENHRY and CDR2 as SYGVKD. V shed 2 bases and J shed 1 base, with 17 bases lying between them. This CDR3 is built from 17 residues. This CDR3 is CAISEGGDGFSNTEAFF. CDR3 DNA sequence: TGTGCCATCAGTGAGGGGGGGGACGGATTTTCGAACACTGAAGCTTTCTTT.

CDR3 nucleotides: TGCGCCAGCAGCACGACTAGCGAACCCTACGAGCAGTACTTC. This translates into CASSTTSEPYEQYF. The V gene is TRBV5-1, the J gene TRBJ2-7; 8 bases fit TRBD2. Trimming cost V 4 bases and J 2 bases; bases outside gene matches: 5. Germline V gene data show CDR1 as SGHRS and CDR2 as YFSETQ. CDR3 length: 14 residues.